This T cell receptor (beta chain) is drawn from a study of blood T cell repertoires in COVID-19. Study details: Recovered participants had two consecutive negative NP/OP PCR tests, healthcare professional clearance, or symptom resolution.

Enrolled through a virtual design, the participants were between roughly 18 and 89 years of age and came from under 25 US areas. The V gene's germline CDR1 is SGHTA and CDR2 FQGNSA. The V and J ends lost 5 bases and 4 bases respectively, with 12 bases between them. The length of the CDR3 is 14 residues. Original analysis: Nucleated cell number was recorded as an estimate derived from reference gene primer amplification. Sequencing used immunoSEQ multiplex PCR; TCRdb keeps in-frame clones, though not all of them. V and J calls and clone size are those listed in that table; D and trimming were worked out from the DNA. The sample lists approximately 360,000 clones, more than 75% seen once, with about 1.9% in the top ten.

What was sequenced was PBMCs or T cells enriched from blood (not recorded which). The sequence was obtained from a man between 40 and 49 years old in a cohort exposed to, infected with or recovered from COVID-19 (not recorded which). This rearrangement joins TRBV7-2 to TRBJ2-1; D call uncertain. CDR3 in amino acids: CASSPDPTYNEQFF. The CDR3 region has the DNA TGTGCCAGCAGCCCCGACCCGACTTACAATGAGCAGTTCTTC.